The rows below give T cell receptor beta chains drawn from one sample of a study of blood T cells in healthy people across ages. TCRdb reanalysed the 5' RACE reads using MiXCR and keeps one entry per CDR3 protein. The sample includes about 730,000 distinct CDR3 sequences, more than 40% of them seen just once. Material: blood. The receptors derive from a woman in her sixties or seventies in good health. CDR3s leave out the opening cysteine and the closing phenylalanine or tryptophan.

>TRBV7-2|TRBJ2-3
ASSHEGLAGADTQY
>TRBV18|TRBJ1-2
ASSPDRGYT
>TRBV5-1|TRBJ2-5
ASSLRLAGQQETQY
>TRBV11-3|TRBJ2-1
ASSPKGLAGIHEQF
>TRBV12-3/TRBV12-4|TRBJ2-5
ASTTLLTQY
>TRBV7-7|-
ASSSLPDFQETQF
>TRBV27|TRBJ2-1
ASSTTRTSGGAYNEQF
>TRBV12-3/TRBV12-4|TRBJ1-6
ASSHISPLH
>TRBV20-1|TRBJ2-1
SAIIAGGPKNNEQF
>TRBV28|TRBJ2-7
ASSGPDQKDPRTFYEQY
>TRBV20-1|TRBJ2-1
SAGTSAYNEQF
>TRBV25-1|TRBJ2-3
ASPAGLAGWPSTDTQY
>TRBV5-1|-
ASSWGGGRNSEQY
>TRBV28|TRBJ2-4
ASSLRVVAKNIQY
>TRBV5-5|TRBJ1-6
ASSLAAENSPLH
>TRBV11-2|TRBJ1-4
ASSRPVIPRVDEKLF
>TRBV20-1|TRBJ1-5
SASSVNQPQH
>TRBV20-1|TRBJ2-7
SAKKLAGGHHEQY
>TRBV4-3|TRBJ2-3
ASSPGLAENLPSTDTQY
>TRBV4-2|TRBJ2-1
ASSQVGREHNEQF
>TRBV10-3|TRBJ2-3
AISDWEADTQY
>TRBV7-6|TRBJ2-6
ASSLNREGGANVLT
>TRBV3-1|TRBJ2-7
ASSQSRASHEQY
>TRBV20-1|TRBJ1-5
SARDPALGGNQPQH
>TRBV12-3/TRBV12-4|TRBJ1-1
ASRSRVPNTEAF
>TRBV7-2|TRBJ2-7
ASSVRLSPYEQY
>TRBV11-2|TRBJ2-1
ASRDLGLHNEQF
>TRBV29-1|TRBJ1-5
SVSGTDLNQPQH
>TRBV7-9|TRBJ1-5
ASSRGGARSNQPQH
>TRBV20-1|TRBJ1-2
SATPRGSLYT
>TRBV20-1|-
GWDGEYEQY
>TRBV19|TRBJ2-1
ASRKTPLGTSGSSYNEQF
>TRBV27|TRBJ2-5
ASAGGFEETQY
>TRBV5-1|TRBJ1-1
ASSLGSGGRAEAF
>TRBV29-1|TRBJ2-5
SAPPQGAQGETQY
>TRBV20-1|TRBJ2-7
SARDPRDLLQETQY
>TRBV29-1|TRBJ2-7
SARDRVVSEQY
>TRBV5-1|TRBJ2-1
ASSLLAGASPSYNEQF
>TRBV18|TRBJ1-2
ASSTTTGVYGYT
>TRBV7-3|TRBJ2-7
ASSLSGGRYYEQY
>TRBV7-9|TRBJ1-5
ASSLGDGYQPQH
>TRBV6-6|TRBJ2-6
ASSALTGSGANVLT
>TRBV27|TRBJ2-1
ASSGILDRNEQF
>TRBV4-2|TRBJ2-3
AGSQKTGLAGEFSTDTQY
>TRBV6-6|TRBJ2-7
ASSPFAPSGSYEQY
>TRBV12-3/TRBV12-4|TRBJ1-6
ASMPGGSPLH
>TRBV10-3|TRBJ1-5
AISVGDPYSNQPQH